The clone carrying this T cell receptor beta chain occurred a few times. No antigen is known for it. The V end was cut by 6 bases, the J end by 5 bases, with 11 bases between. This CDR3 is 13 amino acids long. The data derive from a study of T cells after yellow fever vaccination. Broader study findings: Post-booster reappearance was seen for most primary-vaccination clones (around 97% CD4, around 88% CD8).

It was through 5'RACE template switching that TCR cDNA was made, with a universal primer site and UMIs added. TCRdb recomputed calls from the 5' RACE reads with MiXCR, one row per CDR3 protein. The table shows 130,000 or so distinct CDR3 sequences, with 13% to 15% occurring only once. This clonotype was obtained from a man aged 18 to 30 who received the YFV17D yellow fever vaccine. The chain employs TRBV12-3 or TRBV12-4 and TRBJ2-1; possibly TRBD1 for D (5 bases). Source: CD8+ T cells sorted from PBMCs, taken 5 days after the yellow fever booster vaccination. The CDR3: CASRGQGNNEQFF. DNA for the CDR3: TGTGCCAGCAGAGGGCAGGGAAACAATGAGCAGTTCTTC.